Below are 32 T cell receptor beta chains sequenced from a single sample in a study of control samples from healthy donors and cancer patients. Clones were sequenced by immunoSEQ multiplex PCR, and TCRdb holds only the in-frame ones, with some missing. In the table there are about 120,000 clones, approximately 84% of which are singletons. Material for sequencing was blood. Every receptor here comes from a man between 18 and 35 years old in good health.

This rearrangement joins TRBV5-4 to TRBJ2-5; D gene ambiguous. CDR3 length equals 15 residues. Between the trimmed V and J ends, which lost 0 bases and 2 bases, there was a span of 11 bases. Germline loops: CDR1 SGHNT, CDR2 YYREEE (reference sequence). CDR3 loop: CASSLGGPLQETQYF. CDR3 DNA: TGTGCCAGCAGCTTGGGGGGTCCTCTACAAGAGACCCAGTACTTC.

The gene calls are TRBV19 and TRBJ1-1; D call uncertain. Trimming removed 5 bases at V and 3 bases at J, with 10 bases between. The CDR3 loop spans 13 amino acids. CDR1 is LNHDA and CDR2 is SQIVND in the germline V gene (reference sequence). In DNA, the CDR3 is TGTGCCAGTAGTCCGTTCAGGTACACTGAAGCTTTCTTT. Translation: CASSPFRYTEAFF.

The V call is TRBV18, the J call TRBJ1-1, with D perhaps matching TRBD1 (6 bases). There are 15 residues in the CDR3. The ends were cut back, 10 bases at V and 2 bases at J, with 20 bases in the middle. Germline V gene data show CDR1 as KGHSH and CDR2 as LQKENI. This CDR3 reads CATKRGVRGNTEAFF. For the CDR3, the DNA is TGTGCCACCAAAAGGGGGGTCCGGGGAAACACTGAAGCTTTCTTT.

The chain uses TRBV12-5 and TRBJ2-3; 11 bases line up with TRBD2. V lost 2 bases to trimming and J lost 2 bases; unmatched junction nucleotides: 6. CDR3 size: 17 residues. CDR1 is LGHNT and CDR2 is FRNRAP in the germline V gene. DNA for the CDR3: TGTGCTAGTGGTTTGTCCCGACTAGCGGGAACCACAGATACGCAGTATTTT. Translating it yields CASGLSRLAGTTDTQYF.

The rearrangement joins TRBV7-2 to TRBJ2-3, with 9 bases fitting TRBD2. The CDR3 is 19 residues long. Germline CDR1 SGHTA, CDR2 FQGNSA. V lost 5 bases to trimming and J lost 0 bases; unmatched junction nucleotides: 15. CDR3 residues: CASSPQGIAGEASTDTQYF. DNA for the CDR3: TGTGCCAGCAGCCCTCAGGGGATAGCGGGAGAGGCTAGCACAGATACGCAGTATTTT.

CDR3 nucleotides: TGCGCCAGCAGCTCCATGAGGGGCGCAGCGGATGAGCAGTTCTTC. It translates to CASSSMRGAADEQFF. This chain uses TRBV5-1 with TRBJ2-1; D is possibly TRBD1 or TRBD2 (5 bases each). Germline V gene data show CDR1 as SGHRS and CDR2 as YFSETQ. The CDR3 covers 15 residues. The V end was cut by 3 bases, the J end by 8 bases, with 18 bases between. Variable domain in full (rest from reference TRBV5-1 and TRBJ2-1): KAGVTQTPRYLIKTRGQQVTLSCSPISGHRSVSWYQQTPGQGLQFLFEYFSETQRNKGNFPGRFSGRQFSNSRSEMNVSTLELGDSALYLCASSSMRGAADEQFFGPGTRLTVL.

The chain is built from TRBV7-2 and TRBJ2-7, with 9 bases that match TRBD2. V dropped 0 bases and J dropped 4; count of bases not matched to a gene: 16. CDR1 and CDR2 (germline): SGHTA, FQGNSA. This CDR3 is built from 19 residues. The CDR3 spells CASSLALPSGIGIGYEQYF. DNA for the CDR3: TGTGCCAGCAGCTTAGCGCTGCCTAGCGGGATAGGTATTGGTTACGAGCAGTACTTC.

This sequence joins TRBV2 and TRBJ2-7; no definite D call. The CDR3 spans 15 residues. CDR1 and CDR2 from the germline V gene are SNHLY and FYNNEI. Trimming pared 0 bases from V and 2 bases from J, leaving 11 bases between. CDR3 coding DNA: TGTGCCAGCAGTGAAGCCCCCTTTGCCCCCTACGAGCAGTACTTC. Translation gives CASSEAPFAPYEQYF.

This sequence joins TRBV9 and TRBJ1-1, with D possibly matching TRBD1 (5 bases). Looked up from germline, CDR1 is SGDLS and CDR2 is YYNGEE. CDR3 size: 15 residues. Deletions cut 4 bases from V and 0 bases from J, with 13 bases between. The CDR3 DNA is TGTGCCAGCAGCTACGGGACGGCCCTGAACACTGAAGCTTTCTTT. Translating gives CASSYGTALNTEAFF.

This chain joins TRBV6-5 and TRBJ2-7, with D uncertain. Trimming cost V 6 bases and J 2 bases, with 11 bases left between them. The CDR3 extends over 13 amino acids. Germline V gives CDR1 MNHEY, CDR2 SVGAGI. The CDR3 spells CASRDGLPYEQYF. The CDR3 DNA reads as TGTGCCAGCAGGGACGGATTACCCTACGAGCAGTACTTC.

The chain has TRBV19 and TRBJ1-5; D gene unclear. Germline V CDR1 and CDR2: LNHDA, SQIVND (reference sequence). V was trimmed by 5 bases and J by 4 bases, leaving 15 bases between them. CDR3 length: 15 residues. The CDR3 nucleotides read TGTGCCAGTAGTGCCGGACGGCGGAGGAATCAGCCCCAGCATTTT. Its protein product is CASSAGRRRNQPQHF.

This chain connects TRBV10-3 to TRBJ1-5; TRBD1 aligns across 7 bases. V lost 3 bases to trimming and J lost 2 bases; unmatched junction nucleotides: 4. The CDR3 loop spans 15 amino acids. CDR1 is ENHRY and CDR2 is SYGVKD in the germline V gene. The CDR3 DNA is TGTGCCATCAGTGACCTAACAGGGGGCAATCAGCCCCAGCATTTT. Amino acid sequence: CAISDLTGGNQPQHF.

Only one count was recorded for this clone. V is TRBV24-1 and J is TRBJ2-1; no firm D call. The CDR3 has 19 residues. V shed 3 bases and J shed 0 bases, with 20 bases lying between them. Germline-derived CDR1 and CDR2 are KGHDR and SFDVKD. The DNA for the CDR3 is TGTGCCACCAGTGATATGGCCCCCGGCAGTTATAGCTCCTACAATGAGCAGTTCTTC. This sequence encodes CATSDMAPGSYSSYNEQFF.

The rearrangement links TRBV30 to TRBJ2-3; 11 positions match TRBD1. The trim removed 3 bases at V and 6 bases at J, leaving 8 bases unmatched. CDR3 length: 15 amino acids. In germline, CDR1 is GTSNPN, CDR2 SVGIG (reference sequence). The CDR3 DNA is TGTGCCTGGAGCCGAGGGGGGACAGGGGGGGATACGCAGTATTTT. Amino acid sequence: CAWSRGGTGGDTQYF. Full variable domain (outside the CDR3, taken from reference TRBV30 and TRBJ2-3): SQTIHQWPATLVQPVGSPLSLECTVEGTSNPNLYWYRQAAGRGLQLLFYSVGIGQISSEVPQNLSASRPQDRQFILSSKKLLLSDSGFYLCAWSRGGTGGDTQYFGPGTRLTVL.

This clone has a handful of counts. V and J are TRBV6-5 and TRBJ2-3; D is possibly TRBD2 (6 bases). Germline CDR1 and CDR2: MNHEY and SVGAGI. V lost 7 bases, J lost 2 bases, and 13 bases lay in between. This CDR3 has 14 amino acids. The CDR3 DNA sequence: TGTGCCAGCATGGCCGGGGGATTCACAGATACGCAGTATTTT. This codes for CASMAGGFTDTQYF.

The rearrangement joins TRBV5-8 to TRBJ2-7; D unclear. Trimming left V 2 bases short and J 1 base short, with 10 bases between. This CDR3 has 14 residues. Germline loops: CDR1 SGHTS, CDR2 YDEGEE. The CDR3 nucleotides are TGTGCCAGCAGCTTTAAGCAGGAGTCCTACGAGCAGTACTTC. As protein: CASSFKQESYEQYF.

The chain recombines TRBV11-2 with TRBJ1-1; weak D call: TRBD1 (5 bases). CDR3 length: 15 amino acids. Per germline, CDR1 SGHAT and CDR2 FQNNGV. V shed 5 bases and J shed 8 bases, with 21 bases lying between them. The CDR3 protein is CASSVGDRSWSEAFF. CDR3 DNA: TGTGCCAGCAGCGTGGGCGACAGAAGTTGGAGCGAAGCTTTCTTT.

This sequence joins TRBV7-9 and TRBJ1-5, with D possibly TRBD1 on 5 matching bases. CDR1 is SEHNR, CDR2 FQNEAQ, per germline (reference sequence). The length of the CDR3 is 13 residues. Trimming pared 0 bases from V and 7 bases from J, leaving 7 bases between. The CDR3 loop reads CASSLAGGQPQHF. CDR3 coding DNA: TGTGCCAGCAGCTTAGCGGGGGGACAGCCCCAGCATTTT.

The rearrangement joins TRBV3-1 (or the pseudogene TRBV3-2) to TRBJ2-7; D gene unclear. Germline-derived CDR1 and CDR2 are LGHDT and YNNKEL (reference sequence). Between the trimmed V and J ends, which lost 4 bases and 1 base, there was a span of 11 bases. The CDR3 sequence is 14 residues long. The CDR3 DNA follows: TGTGCCAGCAGCCCACGGGCTTCATCCTACGAGCAGTACTTC. This gives the protein CASSPRASSYEQYF.

The genes are TRBV28 and TRBJ1-3; 7 nucleotides agree with TRBD1. CDR1 is MDHEN and CDR2 is SYDVKM in the germline V gene. This CDR3 comprises 14 residues. V lost 5 bases, J lost 8 bases, and 9 bases stayed unmatched. CDR3 sequence: CASSTGQALHTIYF. The CDR3 nucleotides are TGTGCCAGCAGTACAGGACAGGCGTTGCACACCATATATTTT.

This clone has only one observation. The chain joins TRBV27 to TRBJ2-7; no reliable D call. This CDR3 is built from 14 residues. From germline, CDR1 is MNHEY and CDR2 SMNVEV (reference sequence). Trimming removed 2 bases from V and 5 bases from J, with 13 bases in between. The CDR3: CASSLNVRIHEQYF. CDR3 in DNA: TGTGCCAGCAGTTTAAACGTCAGAATCCACGAGCAGTACTTC.

The CDR3 region is CASSLKTSASSFPGNEQFF. The DNA for the CDR3 is TGTGCCAGCAGCTTAAAGACTAGCGCCTCATCGTTCCCCGGGAATGAGCAGTTCTTC. This rearrangement joins TRBV11-2 to TRBJ2-1, with 8 nucleotides matching TRBD2. The germline gives CDR1 SGHAT, CDR2 FQNNGV. The V gene end was trimmed by 2 bases and the J gene end by 7 bases; junction bases not matched to a gene: 19. There are 19 residues in the CDR3.

In this sample, this clone turned up once. This chain uses TRBV27 with TRBJ2-3; a possible D gene is TRBD1 (7 bases). Trimming removed 1 base from V and 2 bases from J, with 13 bases in between. Germline assignment: CDR1 MNHEY and CDR2 SMNVEV (reference sequence). This CDR3 is 16 amino acids long. For the CDR3, the DNA is TGTGCCAGCAGTTTATGGGCAGGGGGGTTCACAGATACGCAGTATTTT. This translates into CASSLWAGGFTDTQYF.

The gene calls are TRBV2 and TRBJ2-7; unclear D gene. CDR3 length: 11 residues. Trimming cost V 8 bases and J 6 bases, with 11 bases left between them. Germline-derived CDR1 and CDR2 are SNHLY and FYNNEI. The CDR3 reads CASRSDSEQYF. The CDR3 region has the DNA TGTGCCAGCCGCAGTGATAGCGAGCAGTACTTC.

The CDR3 reads CASSLGGARTDTQYF. CDR3 bases: TGTGCCAGCAGCTTGGGGGGGGCGCGGACAGATACGCAGTATTTT. The chain uses TRBV7-2 and TRBJ2-3; tentatively, D is TRBD2 (7 bases). The germline V gene has CDR1 SGHTA and CDR2 FQGNSA. The germline V and J ends were trimmed by 3 bases and 3 bases, with 13 bases remaining between them. CDR3 length: 15 residues.

The rearrangement uses TRBV29-1 and TRBJ2-5; a weak D match, TRBD1 (5 bases). V was pared by 2 bases and J by 4 bases, with 14 bases between. Germline values: CDR1 SQVTM, CDR2 ANQGSEA. CDR3 length: 14 residues. The CDR3 DNA reads as TGCAGCGTTGAATCCTCAGGGATGGCAGAGACCCAGTACTTC. Protein: CSVESSGMAETQYF.

The chain combines TRBV10-2 with TRBJ2-7; 7 bases align to TRBD1. Germline CDR1 WSHSY, CDR2 SAAADI. J was trimmed by 6 bases and V by 6 bases; bases with no gene match: 5. The CDR3 is 12 amino acids. The CDR3 DNA follows: TGCGCCAGCAGGGCGACAGGGCTCGAGCAGTACTTC. Protein product: CASRATGLEQYF.

The table lists this clone with a few counts. The CDR3 region is CASSSIGLTGELFF. As DNA, the CDR3 is TGTGCCAGCAGCTCCATCGGCCTCACCGGGGAGCTGTTTTTT. The V and J genes are TRBV11-2 and TRBJ2-2; no definite D call. Per germline, CDR1 SGHAT and CDR2 FQNNGV. The CDR3 is made up of 14 amino acids. V was cut by 4 bases and J by 4 bases, with 10 bases left in between.

This clone was counted a single time. The chain links TRBV5-1 to TRBJ2-5, with 9 bases identical to TRBD2. Germline values: CDR1 SGHRS, CDR2 YFSETQ. The V segment lost 4 bases and the J segment 1 base; nucleotides outside the gene matches: 5. The CDR3 covers 15 residues. Here the CDR3 reads CASSRAGGGQETQYF. The DNA of the CDR3 is TGCGCCAGCAGCCGAGCGGGAGGTGGCCAAGAGACCCAGTACTTC.

The rearrangement joins TRBV14 to TRBJ2-1, with D perhaps matching TRBD2 (5 bases). CDR1 and CDR2 from the germline V gene are SGHDN and FVKESK. The V end was cut by 4 bases, the J end by 7 bases, with 17 bases between. This CDR3 contains 15 residues. The CDR3 DNA is TGTGCCAGCAGCCCCACTGGGTGGACTTATAATGAGCAGTTCTTC. It yields the protein CASSPTGWTYNEQFF.

The chain has TRBV2 and TRBJ1-4, with D unresolved. The V gene lost 2 bases and the J gene lost 2 bases, with 12 bases spanning the gap. CDR3 length: 16 amino acids. In germline, CDR1 is SNHLY, CDR2 FYNNEI. CDR3 in amino acids: CASSEPAGGTNEKLFF. The DNA for the CDR3 is TGTGCCAGCAGTGAACCGGCAGGAGGTACTAATGAAAAACTGTTTTTT.

This clone was picked up one time. The genes are TRBV3-1 (or the pseudogene TRBV3-2) and TRBJ2-2; 12 nucleotides align to TRBD1. This CDR3 is built from 16 residues. V lost 3 bases and J lost 7; bases outside the gene matches: 6. The germline V gene encodes CDR1 LGHDT and CDR2 YNNKEL (reference sequence). The CDR3 DNA is TGTGCCAGCAGCCACAGGGACAGGGGGCCGAACGGGGAGCTGTTTTTT. It codes for CASSHRDRGPNGELFF.